This T cell receptor (beta chain) was obtained from a study of T cell repertoires in cytomegalovirus infection (dated by TCRdb to between 2017 and 2020). At the level of the whole study: Because public TCR beta signatures pointed to carriage of CMV infection together with the matching HLA type, the HLA type of each donor mattered for the analysis.

The paper's findings and limits, for the study overall: In both this cohort and an independent roughly 350-donor cohort, the cumulative frequency of public TCR beta family members distinguished carriers of CMV infection plus the relevant HLA type. The ex vivo response was dominated by HLA-C-restricted CMV-specific TCR beta clonotypes, which also provided the single most frequent clonotype in two of eight donors.

Sequencing was carried out with an Illumina HiSeq 1500. TCRdb reanalyzed the raw reads on its own, using fastp at Q25 for trimming and MiXCR for clone calling, and kept in-frame beta chains. Each entry is one CDR3 protein sequence, shown with its most common DNA and genes. The sample yields 200,000 to 250,000 distinct CDR3 sequences; 6.5% were counted once. The top ten clones comprise 5.5% to 6.5% of the sample. This clonotype came up many times. No antigen is known for it. No base quality information exists; no much larger clone differs at one position. Material: PBMCs. This sequence originates from a human donor in good health (CMV status not recorded). Some clones in this sample may be carry-over from other donors' samples.

The DNA is as follows: TGTGCCAGCAGTTACGAGGGGGAGCCCCCCCCCATTCAGTACTTC. Its translation is CASSYEGEPPPIQYF. The receptor chain draws on TRBV6-2 or TRBV6-3 and TRBJ2-4, with a tentative D gene TRBD1 over 6 matching bases. V is reduced by 2 bases and J by 9 bases, leaving a spacing of 17 bases between them. Measured from the cysteine to the phenylalanine, the CDR3 is 15 residues long. This entry keeps only the CDR3 DNA: 45 bases, framed from base 1. The germline V gene yields MNHEY for CDR1 and SVGEGT for CDR2.